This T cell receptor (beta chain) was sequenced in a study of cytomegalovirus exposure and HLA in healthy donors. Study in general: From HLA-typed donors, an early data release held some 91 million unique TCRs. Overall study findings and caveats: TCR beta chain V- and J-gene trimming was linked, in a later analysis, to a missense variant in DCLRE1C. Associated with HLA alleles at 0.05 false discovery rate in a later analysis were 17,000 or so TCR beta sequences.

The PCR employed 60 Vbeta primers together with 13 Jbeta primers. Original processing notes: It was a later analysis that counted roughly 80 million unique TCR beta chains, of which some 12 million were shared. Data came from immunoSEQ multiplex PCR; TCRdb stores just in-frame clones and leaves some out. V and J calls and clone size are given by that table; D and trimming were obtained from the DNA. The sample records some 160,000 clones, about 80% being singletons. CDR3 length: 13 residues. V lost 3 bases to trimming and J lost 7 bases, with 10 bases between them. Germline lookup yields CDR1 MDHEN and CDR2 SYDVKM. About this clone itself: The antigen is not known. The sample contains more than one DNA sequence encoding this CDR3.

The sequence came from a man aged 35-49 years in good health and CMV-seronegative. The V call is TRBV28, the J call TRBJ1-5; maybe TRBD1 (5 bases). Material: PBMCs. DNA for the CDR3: TGTGCCAGCAGTTTGTCCAGGGCCCAGCCCCAGCATTTT. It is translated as CASSLSRAQPQHF.